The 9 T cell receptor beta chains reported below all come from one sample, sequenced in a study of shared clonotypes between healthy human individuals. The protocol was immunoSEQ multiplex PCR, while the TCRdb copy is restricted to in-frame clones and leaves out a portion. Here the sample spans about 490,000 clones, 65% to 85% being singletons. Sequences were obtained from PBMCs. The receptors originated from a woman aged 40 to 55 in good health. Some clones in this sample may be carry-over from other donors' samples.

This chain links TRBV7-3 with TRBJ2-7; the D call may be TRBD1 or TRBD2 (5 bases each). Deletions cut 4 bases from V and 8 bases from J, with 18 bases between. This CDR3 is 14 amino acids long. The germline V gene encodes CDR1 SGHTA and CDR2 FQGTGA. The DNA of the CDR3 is TGTGCCAGCAGCTCGACAGCAATTGGGACCAAGCAGTACTTC. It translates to CASSSTAIGTKQYF.

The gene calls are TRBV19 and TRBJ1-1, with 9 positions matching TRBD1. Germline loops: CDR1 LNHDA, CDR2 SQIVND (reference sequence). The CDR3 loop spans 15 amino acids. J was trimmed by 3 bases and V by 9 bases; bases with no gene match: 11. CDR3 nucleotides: TGTGCCAGCAACTCCGGGACAGGGTTCGACACTGAAGCTTTCTTT. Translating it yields CASNSGTGFDTEAFF.

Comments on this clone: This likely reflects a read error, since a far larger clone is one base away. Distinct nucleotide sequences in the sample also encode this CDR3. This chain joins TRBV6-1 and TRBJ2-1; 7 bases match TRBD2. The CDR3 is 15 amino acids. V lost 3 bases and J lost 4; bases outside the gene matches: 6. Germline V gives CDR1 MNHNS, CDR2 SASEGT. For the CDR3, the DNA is TGTGCCAGCAGTGATGAGGCGGGAGAGTACAATGAGCAGTTCTTC. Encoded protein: CASSDEAGEYNEQFF.

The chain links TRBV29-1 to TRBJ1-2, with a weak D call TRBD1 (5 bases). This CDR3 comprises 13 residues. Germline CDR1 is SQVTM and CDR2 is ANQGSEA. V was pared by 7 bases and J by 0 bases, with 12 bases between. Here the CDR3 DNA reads TGCAGCGAGGAAAAGACAGCTAACTATGGCTACACCTTC. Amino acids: CSEEKTANYGYTF.

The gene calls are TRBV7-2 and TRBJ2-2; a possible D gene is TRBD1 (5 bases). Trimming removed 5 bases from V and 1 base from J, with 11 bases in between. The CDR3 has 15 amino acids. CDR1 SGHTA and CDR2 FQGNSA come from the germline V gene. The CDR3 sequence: CASSPSRVNTGELFF. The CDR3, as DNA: TGTGCCAGCAGCCCATCCAGGGTGAACACCGGGGAGCTGTTTTTT.

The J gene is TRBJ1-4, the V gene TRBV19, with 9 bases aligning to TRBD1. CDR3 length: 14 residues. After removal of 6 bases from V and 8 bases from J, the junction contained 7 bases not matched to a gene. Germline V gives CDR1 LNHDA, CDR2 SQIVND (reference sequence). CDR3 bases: TGTGCCAGTAGAAGGGACAGGGCGACGGAAAAACTGTTTTTT. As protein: CASRRDRATEKLFF.

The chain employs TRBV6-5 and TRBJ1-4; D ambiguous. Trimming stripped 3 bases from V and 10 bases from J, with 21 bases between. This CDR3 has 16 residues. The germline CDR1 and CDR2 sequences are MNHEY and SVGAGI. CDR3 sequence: CASSYLGTPTLGKLFF. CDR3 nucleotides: TGTGCCAGCAGTTATCTGGGAACGCCGACCCTAGGAAAACTGTTTTTT.

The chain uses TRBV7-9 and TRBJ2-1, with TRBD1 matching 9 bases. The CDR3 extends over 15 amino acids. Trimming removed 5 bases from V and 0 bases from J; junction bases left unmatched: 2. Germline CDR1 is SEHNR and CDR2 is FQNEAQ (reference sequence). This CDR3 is CASSRDRASYNEQFF. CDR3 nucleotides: TGTGCCAGCAGCCGGGACAGGGCCTCCTACAATGAGCAGTTCTTC. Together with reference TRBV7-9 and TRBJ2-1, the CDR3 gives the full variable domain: DTGVSQNPRHKITKRGQNVTFRCDPISEHNRLYWYRQTLGQGPEFLTYFQNEAQLEKSRLLSDRFSAERPKGSFSTLEIQRTEQGDSAMYLCASSRDRASYNEQFFGPGTRLTVL.

CDR3 sequence (DNA): TGTGCCAGCAGCTCATCCCTCCCAGGGCTCGAGCAGTACTTC. Amino acid sequence: CASSSSLPGLEQYF. This chain links TRBV7-9 with TRBJ2-7; perhaps TRBD1 as D (5 bases). Germline V gene data show CDR1 as SEHNR and CDR2 as FQNEAQ (reference sequence). The CDR3 loop spans 14 amino acids. Trimming took 4 bases from V and 6 from J, leaving 16 bases between them.